One and the same sample provided the 16 T cell receptor beta chains below, sequenced in a study of cytomegalovirus exposure and HLA in healthy donors. The PCR employed 60 Vbeta primers together with 13 Jbeta primers. Data came from immunoSEQ multiplex PCR; TCRdb stores just in-frame clones and leaves some out. The sample carries about 160,000 clones, approximately 70% recorded once. Sequenced sample: PBMCs. These receptors were taken from a man between 35 and 55 years old in good health and CMV-seropositive.

The CDR3 DNA sequence: TGTGCCAGCCTGTCCGGGACTAGCGGGGAAAACACAGATACGCAGTATTTT. Translated, it gives CASLSGTSGENTDTQYF. The chain combines TRBV2 with TRBJ2-3, with TRBD2 identical over 13 bases. Germline V gene lookup returns CDR1 SNHLY and CDR2 FYNNEI. The CDR3 has 17 amino acids. The V gene end was trimmed by 8 bases and the J gene end by 2 bases; junction bases not matched to a gene: 10.

The chain links TRBV7-8 to TRBJ1-1, with D possibly TRBD1 on 5 matching bases. Germline values: CDR1 SGHVS, CDR2 FQNEAQ. There are 14 residues in the CDR3. V was shortened by 6 bases and J by 2 bases, with 13 bases between the two germline ends. As DNA, the CDR3 is TGTGCCAGCAGTTTCCAGGGTTATAACACTGAAGCTTTCTTT. Its protein is CASSFQGYNTEAFF.

The chain is built from TRBV7-9 and TRBJ1-4; D gene ambiguous. Trimming shortened V by 5 bases and J by 8 bases, and 15 bases separated the two germline ends. The CDR3 is 14 amino acids. Germline CDR1 SEHNR, CDR2 FQNEAQ (reference sequence). CDR3 DNA: TGTGCCAGCAGCCTGTCAACAGTGGGCGAAAAACTGTTTTTT. Encoded protein: CASSLSTVGEKLFF.

The chain recombines TRBV4-2 with TRBJ1-5; 8 bases map to TRBD1. The junction had 5 bases not matched to a gene; V was cut back by 3 bases and J by 7 bases. The CDR3 is 14 residues long. CDR1 and CDR2 from the germline V gene are LGHNA and YNFKEQ. CDR3 amino acids: CASSHIQGGQPQHF. The CDR3 DNA reads TGTGCCAGCAGCCACATACAGGGGGGGCAGCCCCAGCATTTT.

The rearrangement links TRBV14 to TRBJ2-7; 7 nucleotides align to TRBD2. V lost 2 bases to trimming and J lost 10 bases; unmatched junction nucleotides: 8. Germline CDR1 and CDR2: SGHDN and FVKESK. CDR3 length equals 13 residues. Here the CDR3 DNA reads TGTGCCAGCAGCCAAAATTCGGGGGGACCTCAGTACTTC. Its protein is CASSQNSGGPQYF.

The V call is TRBV7-6, the J call TRBJ2-1; no reliable D call. The germline CDR1 and CDR2 sequences are SGHVS and FNYEAQ. The V end lost 2 bases, the J end lost 4 bases, and 6 bases lay between the germline ends. The CDR3 runs to 13 residues. This CDR3 reads CASSLSTYNEQFF. In DNA, the CDR3 is TGTGCCAGCAGCTTAAGCACGTACAATGAGCAGTTCTTC.

The chain is built from TRBV9 and TRBJ2-2; 8 nucleotides line up with TRBD1. The CDR3 sequence is 15 residues long. The V gene end was trimmed by 0 bases and the J gene end by 6 bases; junction bases not matched to a gene: 4. CDR1 is SGDLS, CDR2 YYNGEE, per germline. The CDR3: CASSVGTGSPGELFF. The CDR3 coding sequence is TGTGCCAGCAGCGTAGGGACAGGGAGTCCCGGGGAGCTGTTTTTT.

CDR3 sequence reads: CASSLNRGDGELFF. The DNA for the CDR3 is TGCGCCAGCAGCTTGAACAGGGGGGACGGGGAGCTGTTTTTT. V and J are TRBV5-1 and TRBJ2-2; 8 bases map to TRBD1. J was trimmed by 7 bases and V by 1 base; bases with no gene match: 3. The CDR3 loop spans 14 amino acids. Germline V gene lookup returns CDR1 SGHRS and CDR2 YFSETQ.

The chain combines TRBV11-2 with TRBJ1-2; D is unresolved. CDR3 length: 14 residues. The V gene lost 5 bases and the J gene lost 0 bases, with 10 bases spanning the gap. The germline V gene has CDR1 SGHAT and CDR2 FQNNGV. DNA for the CDR3: TGTGCCAGCAGCCCGGGGAGGTCTAACTATGGCTACACCTTC. It specifies CASSPGRSNYGYTF.

This clone has just a few counts. The chain recombines TRBV2 with TRBJ2-4; 7 nucleotides match TRBD1. The CDR3 is 15 residues long. V was pared by 5 bases and J by 3 bases, with 7 bases of the junction left unmatched. The germline V gene encodes CDR1 SNHLY and CDR2 FYNNEI. CDR3: CASSQKGAGKNIQYF. The CDR3 DNA sequence: TGTGCCAGCAGTCAGAAGGGGGCGGGCAAAAACATTCAGTACTTC.

The chain combines TRBV2 with TRBJ2-2; the D gene is possibly TRBD2 (7 bases). There are 15 residues in the CDR3. Trimming took off 2 bases at V and 13 bases at J, with 20 bases between the two ends. The germline V gene has CDR1 SNHLY and CDR2 FYNNEI. As DNA, the CDR3 is TGTGCCAGCAGTGAAAGGGGGGTCGGGGGGCGTCGGCTGTTTTTT. Its protein is CASSERGVGGRRLFF.

This clone was recorded only once. The chain uses TRBV5-1 and TRBJ2-5, with D maybe TRBD1 (5 bases). Germline values: CDR1 SGHRS, CDR2 YFSETQ. The V end was cut by 4 bases, the J end by 6 bases, with 16 bases between. This CDR3 region has 14 residues. The CDR3 region has the DNA TGCGCCAGCAGCCATCCGGACACGTCGAAGACCCAGTACTTC. This translates into CASSHPDTSKTQYF.

This sequence joins TRBV5-1 and TRBJ2-1, with 10 bases that match TRBD2. Germline CDR1 reads SGHRS; CDR2 reads YFSETQ. V dropped 2 bases and J dropped 8; count of bases not matched to a gene: 7. The CDR3 runs 15 residues. As DNA, the CDR3 is TGCGCCAGCAGCTTTGAACTAGCGGGGATCGATGAGCAGTTCTTC. Protein sequence: CASSFELAGIDEQFF.

The chain employs TRBV12-2 and TRBJ1-5. TRBV12-2 counts as a pseudogene. The CDR3 is 18 residues long. In DNA form, the CDR3 reads TGTGCAAGTCGCTTAACCGCTGGTCGGGGTGGGAGCAATCAGCCCCAGCATTTT. Translating it yields CASRLTAGRGGSNQPQHF.

This clone was found a few times. The J gene is TRBJ2-7, the V gene TRBV5-1; TRBD1 agrees at 7 bases. V lost 4 bases, J lost 5 bases, and 9 bases stayed unmatched. Germline assignment: CDR1 SGHRS and CDR2 YFSETQ. The CDR3 extends over 14 amino acids. In nucleotides, the CDR3 is TGCGCCAGCAGCCGGGGTCAGGGGGAAAACGAGCAGTACTTC. Its translation: CASSRGQGENEQYF.

The V call is TRBV18, the J call TRBJ1-1; D remains ambiguous. Germline V CDR1 and CDR2: KGHSH, LQKENI. This CDR3 comprises 14 residues. V was trimmed by 3 bases and J by 1 base, leaving 9 bases between them. The CDR3 is CASSPLPGNTEAFF. CDR3 nucleotide sequence: TGTGCCAGCTCACCGCTCCCAGGGAACACTGAAGCTTTCTTT. Based on the CDR3 plus reference TRBV18 and TRBJ1-1, the full variable domain is NAGVMQNPRHLVRRRGQEARLRCSPMKGHSHVYWYRQLPEEGLKFMVYLQKENIIDESGMPKERFSAEFPKEGPSILRIQQVVRGDSAAYFCASSPLPGNTEAFFGQGTRLTVV.